The 24 T cell receptor beta chains given below trace back to one sample, sequenced in a study of metastatic and nonmetastatic thyroid tumors. Every patient was untreated before thyroid surgery. TCRdb ran MiXCR on the PCR reads. The data hold around 15,000 clones, with 13% observed a single time. The sequenced material came from blood. Every receptor here comes from a female donor with papillary thyroid cancer or a benign thyroid nodule (not recorded which). Some clones in this sample may be carry-over from other donors' samples.

This clone was seen at least ten times. The chain employs TRBV7-2 and TRBJ1-2, with 8 bases matching TRBD1. V lost 6 bases to trimming and J lost 0 bases; unmatched junction nucleotides: 3. CDR1 and CDR2 from the germline V gene are SGHTA and FQGNSA. The length of the CDR3 is 14 residues. The CDR3 region has the DNA TGTGCCAGCAGTTCAGGGGGCGCTAACTATGGCTACACCTTC. Protein: CASSSGGANYGYTF.

This clone turned up a few times. No conserved phenylalanine or tryptophan ends this CDR3, so it is likely a read error. The chain employs TRBV28 and TRBJ2-7; D may be TRBD1 or TRBD2 (5 bases each). Germline V gene sequence: CDR1 MDHEN, CDR2 SYDVKM. The V gene lost 6 bases and the J gene lost 8 bases, with 17 bases spanning the gap. This CDR3 has 13 amino acids. The CDR3 sequence: CASRGETVAKQYL. CDR3 in DNA: TGTGCCAGCAGGGGGGAGACCGTAGCCAAGCAGTACTTA.

This clone was recorded many times. The chain recombines TRBV11-2 with TRBJ1-2; unclear D gene. The CDR3 is made up of 15 amino acids. V lost 3 bases and J 3 bases, leaving 14 bases between the germline ends. The germline gives CDR1 SGHAT, CDR2 FQNNGV. The CDR3: CASSFPGRGDYGYTF. CDR3 nucleotides: TGTGCCAGCAGCTTCCCCGGACGGGGAGACTATGGCTACACCTTC.

In this sample, this clone turned up a few times. The V gene is TRBV12-3 or TRBV12-4, the J gene TRBJ2-5, with D unclear. This CDR3 is 14 amino acids long. V was shortened by 3 bases and J by 4 bases, with 12 bases between the two germline ends. The CDR3: CASSLSAEGETQYF. The CDR3 DNA follows: TGTGCCAGCAGTTTGAGCGCAGAAGGAGAGACCCAGTACTTC.

This clone appeared many times. V usage is TRBV2 and J usage is TRBJ1-1, with 10 bases fitting TRBD1. The CDR3 has 16 amino acids. The V and J ends lost 0 bases and 5 bases, in that order; junction bases with no gene match: 6. Germline V gene data show CDR1 as SNHLY and CDR2 as FYNNEI. The CDR3 is CASSEAPRDRGTEAFF. The CDR3 DNA reads TGTGCCAGCAGTGAAGCCCCCCGGGACAGGGGAACTGAAGCTTTCTTT.

This clone is medium-sized. The CDR3 region is CASRLDSTWNSPLHF. The CDR3 DNA sequence: TGTGCCAGTAGATTGGACAGCACGTGGAATTCACCCCTCCACTTT. The J gene is TRBJ1-6, the V gene TRBV6-2 or TRBV6-3, with D maybe TRBD1 (6 bases). The V gene's germline CDR1 is MNHEY and CDR2 SVGEGT. The CDR3 spans 15 residues. V lost 9 bases and J 7 bases, leaving 19 bases between the germline ends.

The genes are TRBV9 and TRBJ2-6; unclear D gene. The germline V and J ends were trimmed by 0 bases and 3 bases, with 7 bases remaining between them. CDR1 and CDR2 from the germline V gene are SGDLS and YYNGEE. The CDR3 totals 15 residues. Here the CDR3 DNA reads TGTGCCAGCAGCGTAGCAGGTAATGGGGCCAACGTCCTGACTTTC. Its protein product is CASSVAGNGANVLTF. Using reference TRBV9 and TRBJ2-6 for the parts outside the CDR3, the full variable domain is DSGVTQTPKHLITATGQRVTLRCSPRSGDLSVYWYQQSLDQGLQFLIQYYNGEERAKGNILERFSAQQFPDLHSELNLSSLELGDSALYFCASSVAGNGANVLTFGAGSRLTVL.

Concerning this clone itself: The junction differs from germline at one of its ends, possibly a read error. The rearrangement joins TRBV27 to TRBJ1-1; D is uncertain. The V gene's germline CDR1 is MNHEY and CDR2 SMNVEV (reference sequence). This CDR3 spans 13 amino acids. The CDR3 region has the DNA TGCGCCAGCAGTTTACTTTTCCGGACTGAAGCTTTCTTT. Amino acid sequence: CASSLLFRTEAFF.

A remark on this clone: The junction differs from germline at one of its ends, possibly a read error. V is TRBV6-2 or TRBV6-3 and J is TRBJ1-1; the D is unclear. CDR3 length: 8 residues. Per germline, CDR1 MNHEY and CDR2 SVGEGT. The CDR3 protein is CTTIGAFF. CDR3 nucleotides: TGCACCACCATTGGAGCTTTCTTT.

This clone was seen more than once but under ten times. A junction end diverges from the germline sequence, so it may reflect a read error. The rearrangement links TRBV6-5 to TRBJ2-7; D remains ambiguous. Germline-derived CDR1 and CDR2 are MNHEY and SVGAGI. CDR3 length equals 13 residues. The CDR3 protein is CASSYEHGMEHYF. The CDR3 bases are TGTGCCAGCAGTTACGAACATGGGATGGAGCACTACTTC.

This clone appeared many times. The V and J genes are TRBV7-3 and TRBJ2-1, with D unclear. This CDR3 is 11 amino acids long. Trimming left V 2 bases short and J 10 bases short, with 6 bases between. The V gene's germline CDR1 is SGHTA and CDR2 FQGTGA. The CDR3 protein is CASSLAEEQFF. DNA of the CDR3: TGTGCCAGCAGCTTAGCGGAGGAGCAGTTCTTC.

In this sample, this clone turned up many times. This chain connects TRBV7-2 to TRBJ2-1; 8 bases map to TRBD1. Germline V gene lookup returns CDR1 SGHTA and CDR2 FQGNSA. The CDR3 covers 15 residues. After removal of 4 bases from V and 1 base from J, the junction contained 3 bases not matched to a gene. CDR3 protein: CASSYDRGSYNEQFF. CDR3 coding DNA: TGTGCCAGCAGCTACGACAGGGGTTCCTACAATGAGCAGTTCTTC.

This clone was detected many times. As DNA, the CDR3 is TGCGCCAGCACCTCGGGGGCCGTTTTCCCCTACGAGCAGTACTTC. This codes for CASTSGAVFPYEQYF. The chain carries TRBV5-1 and TRBJ2-7; tentatively, D is TRBD1 or TRBD2 (6 bases each). Trimming pared 6 bases from V and 2 bases from J, leaving 18 bases between. The CDR3 length is 15 residues. Germline V gene data show CDR1 as SGHRS and CDR2 as YFSETQ.

The CDR3 DNA reads as TGTGCCAGTGGTCCGGGACGGCTATCCTACGAGCAGTACTTC. Protein sequence: CASGPGRLSYEQYF. The rearrangement uses TRBV19 and TRBJ2-7; D possibly matches TRBD1 or TRBD2 (5 bases each). V dropped 8 bases and J dropped 1 base, with 15 bases sitting between them. The CDR3 sequence is 14 residues long. CDR1 and CDR2 (germline): LNHDA, SQIVND (reference sequence).

This clone has at least ten counts. The chain uses TRBV5-1 and TRBJ1-2; 12 bases are shared with TRBD1. This CDR3 has 14 residues. J gave up 8 bases and V 0 bases, and 2 bases lay outside the gene matches. Germline V gene sequence: CDR1 SGHRS, CDR2 YFSETQ. The CDR3 is CASSLEGTGGGYTF. The CDR3 DNA sequence: TGCGCCAGCAGCTTGGAGGGGACAGGGGGCGGCTACACCTTC.

The sample holds many counts of this clone. The chain links TRBV6-5 to TRBJ2-7; 7 bases match TRBD1. CDR3 length: 16 amino acids. V trimming: 1 base; J trimming: 5 bases; junction bases outside the gene matches: 11. Germline-derived CDR1 and CDR2 are MNHEY and SVGAGI. The DNA of the CDR3 is TGTGCCAGCAGTTACTACGGACAGGCGGTTGAAGACGAGCAGTACTTC. Protein product: CASSYYGQAVEDEQYF.

The table lists this clone with a few counts. The J gene is TRBJ2-1, the V gene TRBV2; tentative D call: TRBD1 (5 bases). The CDR3 has 16 residues. Germline loops: CDR1 SNHLY, CDR2 FYNNEI. V was pared by 7 bases and J by 8 bases, with 24 bases between. The CDR3 protein is CASTLQEVGVRDEQFF. The DNA of the CDR3 is TGTGCCAGCACCCTCCAAGAGGTAGGGGTCAGGGATGAGCAGTTCTTC.

Ten or more counts support this clone. The chain has TRBV19 and TRBJ1-6; the D is unclear. CDR1 is LNHDA, CDR2 SQIVND, per germline (reference sequence). This CDR3 region has 17 residues. V was shortened by 7 bases and J by 3 bases, with 19 bases between the two germline ends. Here the CDR3 DNA reads TGTGCCAGTACCATAGGACGGCTCCCTTACTATAATTCACCCCTCCACTTT. This gives the protein CASTIGRLPYYNSPLHF.

This clone was observed at least ten times. The rearrangement uses TRBV29-1 and TRBJ2-3; possible D gene TRBD2, 5 bases. Trimming took off 5 bases at V and 1 base at J, with 7 bases between the two ends. CDR3 size: 12 residues. CDR1 SQVTM and CDR2 ANQGSEA come from the germline V gene. The CDR3 reads CSVPRGTDTQYF. DNA of the CDR3: TGCAGCGTTCCGAGGGGCACAGATACGCAGTATTTT.

This clone was seen a few times. One junction end disagrees with the germline gene, perhaps due to a read error. Here the CDR3 reads CASSDSAGYDYTF. CDR3 bases: TGTGCCAGCAGTGACTCTGCAGGGTATGACTACACCTTC. The chain carries TRBV2 and TRBJ1-2; D is possibly TRBD1 (5 bases). The germline V gene has CDR1 SNHLY and CDR2 FYNNEI. The CDR3 length is 13 residues.

This clone is medium-sized (0.01 to 0.1%) in the sample. The gene calls are TRBV12-3 or TRBV12-4 and TRBJ1-6; D uncertain. The V end lost 0 bases, the J end lost 8 bases, and 5 bases lay between the germline ends. CDR3 size: 13 residues. This CDR3 is CASSLAGDSPLHF. The CDR3 DNA reads TGTGCCAGCAGTTTAGCTGGGGATTCACCCCTCCACTTT.

By sample fraction, this clone is medium-sized (0.01 to 0.1%). This CDR3 is CASSLPGGPSEQFF. The CDR3 DNA reads as TGTGCCAGCAGTTTACCGGGAGGGCCAAGTGAGCAGTTCTTC. The chain links TRBV27 to TRBJ2-1, with TRBD2 matching over 8 bases. The length of the CDR3 is 14 residues. Unmatched junction bases numbered 6, after V lost 2 bases and J lost 9 bases. Germline CDR1 MNHEY, CDR2 SMNVEV (reference sequence).

This clone was seen at least ten times. The chain employs TRBV28 and TRBJ1-1; D ambiguous. Trimming cost V 1 base and J 6 bases, with 9 bases left between them. This CDR3 has 13 residues. CDR1 is MDHEN, CDR2 SYDVKM, per germline. The chain's CDR3 is CASSLSWGSEAFF. The CDR3 DNA sequence: TGTGCCAGCAGTTTATCGTGGGGATCTGAAGCTTTCTTT.

The table lists this clone with many counts. V and J are TRBV20-1 and TRBJ2-7; TRBD2 might be the D (6 bases). Germline V gene sequence: CDR1 DFQATT, CDR2 SNEGSKA (reference sequence). CDR3 length: 13 residues. The V gene lost 1 base and the J gene lost 0 bases, with 7 bases spanning the gap. DNA of the CDR3: TGCAGTGCTAGAGGGCGGGGCTCCTACGAGCAGTACTTC. Translated, it gives CSARGRGSYEQYF.